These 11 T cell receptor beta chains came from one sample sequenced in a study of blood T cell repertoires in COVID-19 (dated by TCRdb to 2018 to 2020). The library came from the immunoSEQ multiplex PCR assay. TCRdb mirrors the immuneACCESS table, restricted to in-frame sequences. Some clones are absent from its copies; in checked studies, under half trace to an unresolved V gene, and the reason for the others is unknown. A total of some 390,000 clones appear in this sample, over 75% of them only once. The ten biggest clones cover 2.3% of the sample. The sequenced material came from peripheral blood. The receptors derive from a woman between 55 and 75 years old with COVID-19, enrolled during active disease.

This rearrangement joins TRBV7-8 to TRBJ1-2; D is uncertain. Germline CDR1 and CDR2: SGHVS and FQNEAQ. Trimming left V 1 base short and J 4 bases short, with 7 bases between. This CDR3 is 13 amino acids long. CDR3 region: CASSLGGIYGYTF. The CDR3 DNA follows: TGTGCCAGCAGCTTAGGCGGGATCTATGGCTACACCTTC.

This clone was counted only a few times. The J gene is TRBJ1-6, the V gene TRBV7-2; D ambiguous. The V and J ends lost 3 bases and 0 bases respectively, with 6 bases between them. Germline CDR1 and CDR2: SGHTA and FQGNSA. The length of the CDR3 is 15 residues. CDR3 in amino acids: CASSLSSSYNSPLHF. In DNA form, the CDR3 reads TGTGCCAGCAGCTTGTCGAGCTCCTATAATTCACCCCTCCACTTT.

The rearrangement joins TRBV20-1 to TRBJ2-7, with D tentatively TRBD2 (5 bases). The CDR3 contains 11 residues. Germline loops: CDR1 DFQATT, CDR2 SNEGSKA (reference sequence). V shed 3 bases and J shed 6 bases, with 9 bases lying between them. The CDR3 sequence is CSASSAAEQYF. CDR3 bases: TGCAGTGCTAGTAGCGCGGCCGAGCAGTACTTC.

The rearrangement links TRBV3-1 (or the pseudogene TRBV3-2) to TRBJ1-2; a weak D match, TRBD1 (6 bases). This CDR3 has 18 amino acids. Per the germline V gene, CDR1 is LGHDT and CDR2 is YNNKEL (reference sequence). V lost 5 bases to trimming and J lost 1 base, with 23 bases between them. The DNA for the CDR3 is TGTGCCAGCAGCTTACCACTTCCCGGACAGCCACTTAACTATGGCTACACCTTC. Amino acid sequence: CASSLPLPGQPLNYGYTF.

The CDR3: CASSARRTGGTGELFF. For the CDR3, the DNA is TGTGCCAGCAGTGCCCGAAGGACAGGGGGCACCGGGGAGCTGTTTTTT. This chain joins TRBV7-8 and TRBJ2-2; 10 bases are shared with TRBD1. CDR3 length: 16 amino acids. The V and J ends lost 6 bases and 4 bases, in that order; junction bases with no gene match: 8. Germline V gene data show CDR1 as SGHVS and CDR2 as FQNEAQ.

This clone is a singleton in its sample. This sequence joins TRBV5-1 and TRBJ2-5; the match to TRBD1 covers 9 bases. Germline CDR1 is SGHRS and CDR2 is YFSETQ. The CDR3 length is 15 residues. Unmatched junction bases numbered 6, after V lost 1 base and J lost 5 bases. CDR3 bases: TGCGCCAGCAGCTTGAGGGACAGGGTAGGGGAGACCCAGTACTTC. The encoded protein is CASSLRDRVGETQYF.

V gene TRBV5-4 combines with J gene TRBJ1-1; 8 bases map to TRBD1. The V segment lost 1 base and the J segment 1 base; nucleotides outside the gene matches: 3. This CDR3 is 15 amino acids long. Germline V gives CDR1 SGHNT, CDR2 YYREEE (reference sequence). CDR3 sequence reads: CASSLRTGGNTEAFF. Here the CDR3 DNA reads TGTGCCAGCAGCTTGCGAACAGGGGGGAACACTGAAGCTTTCTTT.

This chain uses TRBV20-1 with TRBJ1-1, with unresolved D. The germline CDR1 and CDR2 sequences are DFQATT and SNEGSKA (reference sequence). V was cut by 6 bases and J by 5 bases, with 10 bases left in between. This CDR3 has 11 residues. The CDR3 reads CSAYSGTEAFF. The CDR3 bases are TGCAGTGCCTATTCGGGGACTGAAGCTTTCTTT.

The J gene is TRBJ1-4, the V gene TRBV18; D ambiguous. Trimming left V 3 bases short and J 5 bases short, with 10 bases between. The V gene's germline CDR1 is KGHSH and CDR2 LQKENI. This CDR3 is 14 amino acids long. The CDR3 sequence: CASSPGVWNEKLFF. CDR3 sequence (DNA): TGTGCCAGCTCACCCGGGGTTTGGAATGAAAAACTGTTTTTT.

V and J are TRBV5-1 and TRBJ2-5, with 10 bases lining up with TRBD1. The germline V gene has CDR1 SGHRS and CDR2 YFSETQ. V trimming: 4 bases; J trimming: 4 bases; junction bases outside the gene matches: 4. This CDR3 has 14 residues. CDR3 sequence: CASSQGQGPETQYF. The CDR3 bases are TGCGCCAGCAGCCAGGGACAGGGGCCAGAGACCCAGTACTTC.

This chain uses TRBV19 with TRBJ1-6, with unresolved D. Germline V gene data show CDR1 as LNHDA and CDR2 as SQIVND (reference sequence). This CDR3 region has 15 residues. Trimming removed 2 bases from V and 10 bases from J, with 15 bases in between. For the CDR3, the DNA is TGTGCCAGTAGTATACCCGACACGGAAAAGTCACCCCTCCACTTT. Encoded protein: CASSIPDTEKSPLHF.